This T cell receptor (beta chain) was recovered during a study of blood T cell repertoires in COVID-19 (dated by TCRdb to about 2020). Background for the entire study: The collaborator samples originated in the United States, Italy and Spain and spanned the acute and convalescent phases of COVID-19. The material from the prospective study consisted of cDNA or gDNA derived from T cells, B-cell-depleted T cells, or PBMCs. Deeply sampled blood TCRbeta repertoires from subjects exposed to, actively infected with, or recovered from COVID-19 were included in the dataset. The repertoires were released in a freely available public database intended as a resource for research on the immune response to SARS-CoV-2. The samples were drawn from two sources: the first 160 participants of the ongoing ImmuneRACE study, and 1,000 to 1,500 subjects contributed by 6 global collaborators. The sample metadata nearly always contained a de-identified subject ID, COVID-19 status, age in years and sex. Where available, HLA class I and class II types were taken from metadata supplied by the sample provider and were not determined by assay-based typing.

A word on this clone: Its antigen remains undetermined. It has no much larger one-base neighbor in the sample; base qualities were not kept.

TCRbeta CDR3 regions were amplified from genomic DNA using the immunoSEQ Assay, a bias-controlled multiplex PCR. The original pipeline was this. Nucleated cell counts per sample were estimated from amplification of reference gene primers within the assay. To quantify the absolute abundance of each unique TCRbeta CDR3 rearrangement, sequence reads were collapsed and filtered. For each sample, productive Simpson clonality was calculated by taking the square root of Simpson's diversity index across productive rearrangements. TCRdb retrieved this table from immuneACCESS and kept in-frame rearrangements only. Not all clones are present; in checked studies, unresolved V genes account for under half, and no reason is known for the remainder. The DNA gave D and trimming, while V, J and clone size come from that table. The sample profile shows about 310,000 clones; about 87% of them were found once. About 1.2% of the sample is in the top ten clones.

Whole blood was collected in K2EDTA tubes by collaborating institutions according to the institutions' own protocols. For TCRbeta analysis, collaborators shipped samples as frozen whole blood, isolated PBMCs, or DNA extracted from either of those sample types. The investigation overall reported the following: How much clinical and demographic metadata was included differed by source and by participant, and the metadata was provided uncurated.

Taken from the germline V gene, the CDR1 and CDR2 loops are SGDLS and YYNGEE. Reading from cysteine to phenylalanine, the CDR3 counts 15 amino acids. Only the CDR3 region is kept as DNA, spanning 45 bases read in frame from base 1. Unmatched junction bases come to 10, with V trimmed by 4 bases and J by 7 bases. The chain joins TRBV9 to TRBJ2-1; a stretch of 8 junction bases matches TRBD1. The sequenced material came from peripheral blood. The sequence was collected from a man aged 70-80 years with acute or convalescent COVID-19. The DNA sequence is as follows: TGTGCCAGCAGCTCTTCCCCGACAGGGGCAAATGAGCAGTTCTTC. Its amino acids are CASSSSPTGANEQFF.